The 31 T cell receptor beta chains below were found in one sample sequenced in a study of response to subunit inactivated influenza vaccine. TCRdb re-analysed the RT-PCR reads in MiXCR, keeping a single row per CDR3 protein. The table shows 500,000 to 650,000 distinct CDR3 sequences, with 6.5% to 8% occurring only once. The specimen comprised PBMCs from blood, sampled less than 30 months after vaccination. Every receptor here comes from a man in his fifties or sixties who received an inactivated influenza vaccine.

This clonotype has at least ten counts. The V and J genes are TRBV6-2 or TRBV6-3 and TRBJ1-5, with D maybe TRBD1 (6 bases). V lost 2 bases and J 6 bases, leaving 11 bases between the germline ends. The length of the CDR3 is 14 residues. The germline gives CDR1 MNHEY, CDR2 SVGEGT. CDR3 nucleotides: TGTGCCAGCAGTTACACAGGGCTTGGTCAGCCCCAGCATTTT. Translated: CASSYTGLGQPQHF.

The chain carries TRBV14 and TRBJ2-2; no reliable D call. This CDR3 has 17 amino acids. Germline CDR1 and CDR2: SGHDN and FVKESK. With 1 base removed from V and 0 bases from J, the gap between germline ends came to 12 bases. CDR3 protein: CASSQVYYGANTGELFF. DNA of the CDR3: TGTGCCAGCAGCCAAGTTTATTACGGCGCGAACACCGGGGAGCTGTTTTTT.

This clonotype was counted at least ten times. The J gene is TRBJ2-1, the V gene TRBV29-1; the D call may be TRBD1 or TRBD2 (5 bases each). There are 14 residues in the CDR3. The germline V and J ends were trimmed by 3 bases and 4 bases, with 13 bases remaining between them. CDR1 SQVTM and CDR2 ANQGSEA come from the germline V gene. CDR3 nucleotides: TGCAGCGTTGACGGGACGTCACGTTACAATGAGCAGTTCTTC. This encodes CSVDGTSRYNEQFF.

This clonotype was seen a handful of times. The chain carries TRBV12-3 or TRBV12-4 and TRBJ2-3, with TRBD1 identical over 9 bases. This CDR3 spans 16 amino acids. Trimming took 5 bases from V and 2 from J; bases not matched to a gene: 8. The CDR3 coding sequence is TGTGCCAGCAGTCTAACCGGGACAGGGTTCACAGATACGCAGTATTTT. Protein product: CASSLTGTGFTDTQYF.

The chain combines TRBV9 with TRBJ2-1; 13 bases map to TRBD2. This CDR3 has 15 amino acids. Germline CDR1 SGDLS, CDR2 YYNGEE. J was trimmed by 9 bases and V by 3 bases; bases with no gene match: 6. CDR3 sequence reads: CASSGTGTSGIEQFF. The DNA for the CDR3 is TGTGCCAGCAGCGGAACCGGGACTAGCGGGATTGAGCAGTTCTTC. The full variable domain, completed using reference TRBV9 and TRBJ2-1, is DSGVTQTPKHLITATGQRVTLRCSPRSGDLSVYWYQQSLDQGLQFLIQYYNGEERAKGNILERFSAQQFPDLHSELNLSSLELGDSALYFCASSGTGTSGIEQFFGPGTRLTVL.

This clonotype was detected ten times or more. The DNA for the CDR3 is TGTGCCAGCAATGGAGGGAGGGGGCAGTACTTC. It translates to CASNGGRGQYF. V usage is TRBV6-2 or TRBV6-3 and J usage is TRBJ2-5; perhaps TRBD2 as D (7 bases). V was pared by 7 bases and J by 11 bases, with 14 bases between. This CDR3 contains 11 residues. CDR1 and CDR2 from the germline V gene are MNHEY and SVGEGT.

This clonotype was counted many times. The chain links TRBV6-2 or TRBV6-3 to TRBJ2-3, with 9 bases that match TRBD2. With 4 bases clipped from V and 1 base from J, the junction kept 3 bases outside the gene matches. The CDR3 consists of 15 residues. Germline V gene lookup returns CDR1 MNHEY and CDR2 SVGEGT. Written as DNA, the CDR3 is TGTGCCAGCAGTTCCCGACTAGCGGGCACAGATACGCAGTATTTT. Protein sequence: CASSSRLAGTDTQYF.

A few counts support this clonotype. The chain couples TRBV21-1 to TRBJ2-7; TRBD1 is the table's D call, not checked against the DNA. TRBV21-1 is reported as a pseudogene. The CDR3 runs 15 residues. This CDR3 is CARQGLGQGIYEQYF. CDR3 DNA sequence: TGTGCCAGGCAGGGCCTAGGACAGGGCATCTACGAGCAGTACTTC.

This clonotype has more than one count but fewer than ten. The rearrangement joins TRBV25-1 to TRBJ2-3, with 7 bases aligning to TRBD2. Germline V gene lookup returns CDR1 MGHDK and CDR2 SYGVNS. CDR3 length equals 14 residues. Germline trimming cut 2 bases from V and 1 base from J; bases unmatched to any gene: 0. CDR3 in DNA: TGTGCCAGCAGTGAACTAGCGGGCACAGATACGCAGTATTTT. Protein sequence: CASSELAGTDTQYF. The complete variable domain, with remaining parts taken from reference TRBV25-1 and TRBJ2-3, reads EADIYQTPRYLVIGTGKKITLECSQTMGHDKMYWYQQDPGMELHLIHYSYGVNSTEKGDLSSESTVSRIRTEHFPLTLESARPSHTSQYLCASSELAGTDTQYFGPGTRLTVL.

This clonotype came up many times. The V gene is TRBV12-3 or TRBV12-4, the J gene TRBJ1-2, with unresolved D. Trimming removed 8 bases at V and 2 bases at J, with 3 bases between. The length of the CDR3 is 10 residues. CDR3 sequence reads: CASGNYGYTF. CDR3 nucleotide sequence: TGTGCCAGCGGAAACTATGGCTACACCTTC.

The J gene is TRBJ2-7, the V gene TRBV27, with a weak D call TRBD1 (5 bases). V was cut by 0 bases and J by 0 bases, with 15 bases left in between. Germline V lookup: CDR1 MNHEY, CDR2 SMNVEV (reference sequence). CDR3 length: 17 residues. CDR3 nucleotides: TGTGCCAGCAGTTTATCCCGTCGGCAGGGATACTCCTACGAGCAGTACTTC. Translation: CASSLSRRQGYSYEQYF.

This clonotype was observed at least ten times. The chain links TRBV10-3 to TRBJ2-1, with 10 bases lining up with TRBD1. Germline CDR1 and CDR2: ENHRY and SYGVKD. V was clipped by 8 bases and J by 2 bases; unmatched bases: 3. The CDR3 has 14 amino acids. The CDR3 protein is CAISGQGTYNEQFF. The CDR3 DNA follows: TGTGCCATCTCGGGACAGGGGACCTACAATGAGCAGTTCTTC.

In its sample, this clonotype was seen a few times. The J gene is TRBJ2-3, the V gene TRBV7-2; D uncertain. From germline, CDR1 is SGHTA and CDR2 FQGNSA. Trimming took 2 bases from V and 1 from J, leaving 10 bases between them. This CDR3 has 15 amino acids. CDR3 region: CASSLLAFGTDTQYF. CDR3 DNA: TGTGCCAGCAGCTTATTGGCGTTTGGCACAGATACGCAGTATTTT.

A note on this clonotype: Because the CDR3 is missing its conserved closing phenylalanine or tryptophan, this is likely a read error. CDR3 bases: TGCAGTGCGGGGTTAGCGGGAACGTCTGGGGCCAACGTCCTGACTTCC. Translation: CSAGLAGTSGANVLTS. J is TRBJ2-6 and V is TRBV20-1; the match to TRBD2 covers 8 bases. The length of the CDR3 is 16 residues. Losses at the gene ends were 6 bases for V and 1 base for J; bases not matched to a gene: 8. Germline-derived CDR1 and CDR2 are DFQATT and SNEGSKA (reference sequence).

The rearrangement uses TRBV20-1 and TRBJ1-1; D uncertain. The CDR3 extends over 13 amino acids. Trimming left V 6 bases short and J 3 bases short, with 14 bases between. Germline V gene data show CDR1 as DFQATT and CDR2 as SNEGSKA (reference sequence). CDR3 amino acids: CSAPLSGHTEAFF. DNA for the CDR3: TGCAGTGCCCCCCTCAGTGGGCACACTGAAGCTTTCTTT.

The rearrangement joins TRBV5-1 to TRBJ2-1; 9 bases match TRBD2. Germline CDR1 and CDR2: SGHRS and YFSETQ. This CDR3 comprises 16 residues. V shed 2 bases, J shed 6 bases, and the junction held 9 bases outside the gene matches. DNA for the CDR3: TGCGCCAGCAGCTTTAGCGGGGGAGGTCCTGGCAATGAGCAGTTCTTC. Translating gives CASSFSGGGPGNEQFF. The full variable domain, in which reference TRBV5-1 and TRBJ2-1 provide the parts outside the CDR3, is KAGVTQTPRYLIKTRGQQVTLSCSPISGHRSVSWYQQTPGQGLQFLFEYFSETQRNKGNFPGRFSGRQFSNSRSEMNVSTLELGDSALYLCASSFSGGGPGNEQFFGPGTRLTVL.

This clonotype occurred many times. V usage is TRBV28 and J usage is TRBJ2-2; TRBD2 is a possible D gene (6 bases). The CDR3 sequence is 13 residues long. CDR1 and CDR2 from the germline V gene are MDHEN and SYDVKM. V shed 1 base and J shed 9 bases, with 9 bases lying between them. Here the CDR3 reads CASSLSAGWELFF. The CDR3 coding sequence is TGTGCCAGCAGTTTATCAGCGGGCTGGGAGCTGTTTTTT.

This sequence joins TRBV12-3 or TRBV12-4 and TRBJ2-5; a weak D match, TRBD1 (6 bases). V gave up 5 bases and J gave up 4 bases, with 14 bases separating them. The CDR3 loop spans 14 amino acids. The chain's CDR3 is CASSPVTGGETQYF. In DNA form, the CDR3 reads TGTGCCAGCAGTCCCGTGACAGGAGGAGAGACCCAGTACTTC.

This sequence joins TRBV13 and TRBJ1-5; D gene uncertain. The ends were cut back, 0 bases at V and 4 bases at J, with 7 bases in the middle. The germline gives CDR1 PRHDT, CDR2 FYEKMQ (reference sequence). The CDR3 has 14 residues. CDR3 nucleotides: TGTGCCAGCAGCTTAGGCCTTAAAAATCAGCCCCAGCATTTT. Protein product: CASSLGLKNQPQHF.

This chain connects TRBV5-1 to TRBJ2-1; no firm D call. The CDR3 totals 14 residues. The germline V gene has CDR1 SGHRS and CDR2 YFSETQ. V gave up 2 bases and J gave up 8 bases, with 14 bases separating them. CDR3 residues: CASSLLFYADEQFF. The CDR3 DNA reads TGCGCCAGCAGCTTATTGTTTTATGCTGATGAGCAGTTCTTC.

This clonotype was picked up a small number of times. This sequence joins TRBV18 and TRBJ1-6, with D perhaps matching TRBD1 (5 bases). This CDR3 region has 14 residues. Germline V gives CDR1 KGHSH, CDR2 LQKENI. V lost 2 bases, J lost 11 bases, and 13 bases lay in between. The CDR3 spells CASSPGGERTPLHF. The CDR3, as DNA: TGTGCCAGCTCACCAGGGGGAGAGCGGACACCCCTCCACTTT. The variable domain in full, with the rest retrieved from reference TRBV18 and TRBJ1-6, is NAGVMQNPRHLVRRRGQEARLRCSPMKGHSHVYWYRQLPEEGLKFMVYLQKENIIDESGMPKERFSAEFPKEGPSILRIQQVVRGDSAAYFCASSPGGERTPLHFGNGTRLTVT.

The table lists this clonotype with many counts. The chain uses TRBV5-1 and TRBJ2-3; no clear D gene. CDR3 length: 14 amino acids. The ends were cut back, 3 bases at V and 5 bases at J, with 13 bases in the middle. From germline, CDR1 is SGHRS and CDR2 YFSETQ. The CDR3 sequence is CASSSNSREDTQYF. The CDR3 coding sequence is TGCGCCAGCAGCTCTAACTCCCGTGAAGATACGCAGTATTTT.

This clonotype has only a few counts. J is TRBJ2-5 and V is TRBV12-3 or TRBV12-4; D ambiguous. V lost 3 bases, J lost 0 bases, and 11 bases lay in between. This CDR3 region has 15 residues. CDR3 amino acids: CASSFSGSNQETQYF. DNA of the CDR3: TGTGCCAGCAGTTTTTCCGGGTCAAACCAAGAGACCCAGTACTTC.

A few counts support this clonotype. The chain joins TRBV20-1 to TRBJ1-1; 8 bases agree with TRBD1. There are 14 residues in the CDR3. The V gene end was trimmed by 2 bases and the J gene end by 4 bases; junction bases not matched to a gene: 6. Per germline, CDR1 DFQATT and CDR2 SNEGSKA (reference sequence). For the CDR3, the DNA is TGCAGTGCTAGACCCAGGGGGCTTGCCACTGAAGCTTTCTTT. Amino acids: CSARPRGLATEAFF.

The table lists this clonotype with many counts. The V call is TRBV14, the J call TRBJ2-6; 12 nucleotides align to TRBD1. CDR1 and CDR2 from the germline V gene are SGHDN and FVKESK. V dropped 3 bases and J dropped 2; count of bases not matched to a gene: 5. This CDR3 has 18 residues. CDR3 residues: CASSHWDRGLAGANVLTF. The CDR3 coding sequence is TGTGCCAGCAGCCACTGGGACAGGGGGCTGGCTGGGGCCAACGTCCTGACTTTC.

This clonotype occurred many times. V and J are TRBV28 and TRBJ2-7; TRBD1 matches 7 bases. CDR1 and CDR2 (germline): MDHEN, SYDVKM. This CDR3 contains 18 residues. Germline trimming cut 1 base from V and 7 bases from J; bases unmatched to any gene: 19. CDR3 region: CASSLFLARTKGAREQYF. CDR3 sequence (DNA): TGTGCCAGCAGTTTATTCCTAGCCCGGACAAAGGGGGCGCGTGAGCAGTACTTC.

The J gene is TRBJ2-7, the V gene TRBV6-1; 9 positions agree with TRBD2. J lost 4 bases, V lost 5 bases, and 15 bases had no gene match. This CDR3 contains 17 residues. In germline, CDR1 is MNHNS, CDR2 SASEGT. CDR3 DNA sequence: TGTGCCAGCAGTCCGTCGGGACTAGCCGGAGCACGGTACGAGCAGTACTTC. Protein: CASSPSGLAGARYEQYF.

This clonotype was counted many times. V is TRBV20-1 and J is TRBJ1-3; D remains ambiguous. Trimming took 0 bases from V and 0 from J, leaving 9 bases between them. Germline-derived CDR1 and CDR2 are DFQATT and SNEGSKA (reference sequence). This CDR3 spans 15 amino acids. CDR3 sequence (DNA): TGCAGTGCTAGAGATAGTGCAGTCTCTGGAAACACCATATATTTT. Amino acid sequence: CSARDSAVSGNTIYF.

There are a few counts of this clonotype. The chain combines TRBV5-1 with TRBJ2-3; D possibly corresponds to TRBD2 (5 bases). Trimming left V 0 bases short and J 0 bases short, with 11 bases between. CDR3 length: 16 residues. Looked up from germline, CDR1 is SGHRS and CDR2 is YFSETQ. CDR3 protein: CASSLAGIPSTDTQYF. The CDR3 DNA sequence: TGCGCCAGCAGCTTGGCGGGGATCCCTAGCACAGATACGCAGTATTTT.

This clonotype was seen at least ten times. The V gene is TRBV6-1, the J gene TRBJ2-7; 7 bases line up with TRBD1. This CDR3 has 14 amino acids. CDR1 is MNHNS, CDR2 SASEGT, per germline. After removal of 6 bases from V and 3 bases from J, the junction contained 8 bases not matched to a gene. The CDR3 nucleotides are TGTGCCAGCAGCCGGACAGGTTGGGACTACGAGCAGTACTTC. Its protein product is CASSRTGWDYEQYF.

This clonotype was seen many times. V gene TRBV12-3 or TRBV12-4 combines with J gene TRBJ2-7; unclear D gene. Trimming removed 1 base from V and 5 bases from J, with 12 bases in between. This CDR3 spans 14 amino acids. CDR3 loop: CASSLVRRSDEQYF. CDR3 DNA sequence: TGTGCCAGCAGTTTAGTCCGGAGAAGCGACGAGCAGTACTTC.